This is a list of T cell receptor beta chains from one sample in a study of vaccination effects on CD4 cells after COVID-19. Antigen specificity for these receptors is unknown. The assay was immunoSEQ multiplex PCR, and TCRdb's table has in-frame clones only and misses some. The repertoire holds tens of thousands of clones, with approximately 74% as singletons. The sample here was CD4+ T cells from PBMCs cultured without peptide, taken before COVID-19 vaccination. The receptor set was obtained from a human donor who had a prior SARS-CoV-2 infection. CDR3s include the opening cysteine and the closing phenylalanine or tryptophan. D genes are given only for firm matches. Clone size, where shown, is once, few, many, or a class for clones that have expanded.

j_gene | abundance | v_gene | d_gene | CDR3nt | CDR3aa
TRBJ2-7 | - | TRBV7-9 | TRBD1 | TGTGCCAGCAGCCCCCGGGACAGGGACTACGAGCAGTACTTC | CASSPRDRDYEQYF
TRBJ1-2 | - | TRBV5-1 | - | TGCGCCAGCTCCCCGGGGGTTAACTATGGCTACACCTTC | CASSPGVNYGYTF
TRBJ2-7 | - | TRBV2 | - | TGTGCCAGCAGTCGGGACACATTCTACGAGCAGTACTTC | CASSRDTFYEQYF
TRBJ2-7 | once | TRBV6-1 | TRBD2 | TGTGCCAGCAGTGAATCGGGGGCGGGGGGGCCTGACTACGAGCAGTACTTC | CASSESGAGGPDYEQYF
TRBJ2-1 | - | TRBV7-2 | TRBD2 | TGTGCCAGCAGCTCGGCACTAGCGGGTAACAATGAGCAGTTCTTC | CASSSALAGNNEQFF
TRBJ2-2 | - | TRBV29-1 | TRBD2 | TGCAGTAGCTTGACGGGGGGCACCGGGGAGCTGTTTTTT | CSSLTGGTGELFF
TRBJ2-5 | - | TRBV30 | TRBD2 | TGTGCCTGGAGTGCCGGACTAGCGGGGTCCGGGCGAGAGACCCAGTACTTC | CAWSAGLAGSGRETQYF
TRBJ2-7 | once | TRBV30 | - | TGTGCCTGGAGTGATGGGGGCAGAATGAAATTC | CAWSDGGRMKF
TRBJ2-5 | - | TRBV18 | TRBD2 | TGTGCCAGCTCACCACCTCCTCTAGCGGGGACACTGCAAGAGACCCAGTACTTC | CASSPPPLAGTLQETQYF
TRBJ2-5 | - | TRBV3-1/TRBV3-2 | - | TGTGCCAGCAGCCCAAGGGTAACAACCCGAGGGACCCAGTACTTC | CASSPRVTTRGTQYF
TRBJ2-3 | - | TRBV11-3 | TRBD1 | TGTGCCAGCAGCTTAGCTCGGGACAGTTTCACAGATACGCAGTATTTT | CASSLARDSFTDTQYF
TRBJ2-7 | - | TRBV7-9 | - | TGTGCCAGCAGCTTATCTTTCAGCTCCTACGAGCAGTACTTC | CASSLSFSSYEQYF
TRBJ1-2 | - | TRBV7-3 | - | TGTGCCAGCAGCCAGCAGGGTGGTGGAGGTGGCTACACCTTC | CASSQQGGGGGYTF
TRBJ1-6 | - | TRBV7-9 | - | TGTGCCAGCAGCTTAGGGGGATCTAATAGTGGATCCCTCCACTTT | CASSLGGSNSGSLHF
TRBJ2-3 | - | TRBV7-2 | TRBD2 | TGTGCCAGCAGCTTACGCGGCGGGGGGGCCGGCTTTGGCACAGATACGCAGTATTTT | CASSLRGGGAGFGTDTQYF
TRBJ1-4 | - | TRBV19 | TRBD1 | TGTGCCAGTAGCGCCGGGCTACAGGGGGGTGGAAAACTGTTTTTT | CASSAGLQGGGKLFF
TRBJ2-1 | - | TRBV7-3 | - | TGTGCCAGCAGCTGGACCCCCCGGGGTGAGCAGTTCTTC | CASSWTPRGEQFF
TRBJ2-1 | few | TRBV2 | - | TGTGCCAGCAGTGCGCTAAATGAGCAGTTCTTC | CASSALNEQFF
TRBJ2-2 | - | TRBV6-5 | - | TGTGCCAGCATGGTGACCGCGAACACCGGGGAGCTGTTTTTT | CASMVTANTGELFF
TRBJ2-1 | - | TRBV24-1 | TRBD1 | TGTGCCACCAGTGAGTCAGGGGGATACTACAATGAGCAGTTCTTC | CATSESGGYYNEQFF
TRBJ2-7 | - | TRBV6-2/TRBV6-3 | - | TGTGCCAGCAGTTACGGTGGCGGGGGACTAAGGGGGCGCGAGCAGTACTTC | CASSYGGGGLRGREQYF
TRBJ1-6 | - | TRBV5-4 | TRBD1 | TGTGCCAGCAGCCCCCAGAGGACAGGGGGTAATTCACCCCTCCACTTT | CASSPQRTGGNSPLHF
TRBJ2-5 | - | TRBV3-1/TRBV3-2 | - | TGTGCCAGCGGGTTTTGTGGAGAGACCCAGTACTTC | CASGFCGETQYF
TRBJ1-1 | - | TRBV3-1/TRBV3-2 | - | TGTGCCAGCAGCCCTAATCTTGAAAGTGAAGCTTTCTTT | CASSPNLESEAFF
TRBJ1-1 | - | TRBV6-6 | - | TGTGCCAGCAGTTACACCCTTGAAGCTTTCTTT | CASSYTLEAFF
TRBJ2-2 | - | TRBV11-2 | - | TGTGCCAGCACTCCTCTTCGGGAACACCGGGAGCTGTTTTTT | CASTPLREHRELFF
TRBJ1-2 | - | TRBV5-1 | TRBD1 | TGCGCCAGCAGACCAGGACAGGGGAATAACTATGGCTACACCTTC | CASRPGQGNNYGYTF
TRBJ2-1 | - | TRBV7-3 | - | TGTGCCAGCAGCCCCCTAGGGGGGGCCTACAATGAGCAGTTCTTC | CASSPLGGAYNEQFF
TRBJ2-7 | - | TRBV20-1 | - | TGCAGTGCTAGTACCCCCAAAGGCGACTACGAGCAGTACTTC | CSASTPKGDYEQYF
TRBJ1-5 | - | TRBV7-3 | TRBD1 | TGTGCCAGCAGCCAAACAGGGGGCGGCGATCAGCCCCAGCATTTT | CASSQTGGGDQPQHF
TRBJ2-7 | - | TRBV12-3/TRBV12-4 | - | TGTGCCAGCAGAGGGACACCCGAGAGCGAGCAGTACTTC | CASRGTPESEQYF
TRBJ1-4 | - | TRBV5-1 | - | TGCGCCAGCAGCTTGGCCCCTCAAAACCCCCTACTGTTTTTT | CASSLAPQNPLLFF
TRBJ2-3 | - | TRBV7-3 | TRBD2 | TGTGCCAGCAGCGGCGGGGGGTCGGCAGATACGCAGTATTTT | CASSGGGSADTQYF